This TCR beta chain was documented in a study of blood T cells in healthy people across ages. Next came a second PCR, run for about 7 to 12 cycles, which used a sample-barcoded 5' primer along with a J-beta primer mix. TCRdb re-called the 5' RACE reads through MiXCR, storing one row per CDR3 protein. The data show approximately 1,100,000 distinct CDR3 sequences, 35% to 55% seen once. This clonotype occurred a few times. This CDR3 has 15 amino acids. Trimming at V came to 6 bases and at J to 5 bases, leaving 8 bases not matched to a gene. The germline V gene has CDR1 MNHEY and CDR2 SVGAGI. Sequenced: blood. The receptor's source is a woman aged 55-75 years in good health. V is TRBV6-5 and J is TRBJ2-7; 12 nucleotides agree with TRBD1. CDR3 in DNA: TGTGCCAGCAGCCCCGGGACAGGGGGCCCCCACGAGCAGTACTTC. Translated, it gives CASSPGTGGPHEQYF.